These T cell receptor beta chains were read from a single sample in a study of shared clonotypes between healthy human individuals. Profiled with immunoSEQ multiplex PCR; TCRdb holds only in-frame clones, not every one. The sample has 750,000 to 1,000,000 clones, over 90% seen once. Source material: naive CD8+ T cells sorted from blood. The receptor set was obtained from a man between 25 and 39 years old in good health. Each CDR3 is given with its conserved first and last residue. The D gene is left open where the match is weak. A clone size is listed for some rows: how often the clone was seen (once, few, many), or a class if it is expanded.

V gene	J gene	clone size	D gene	CDR3 DNA	CDR3 protein
TRBV11-2	TRBJ2-1	NA	NA	TGTGCCAGCAGCTCCTGGACAGCCGAGGTAAATGAGCAGTTCTTC	CASSSWTAEVNEQFF
TRBV7-6	TRBJ2-7	NA	TRBD1	TGTGCCAGCAGCTTAGCAAAGGGGGCCCATCGGGAGCAGTACTTC	CASSLAKGAHREQYF
TRBV27	TRBJ2-7	NA	TRBD1	TGTGCCAGCAGTATGGGACAGGGGCCCGAGCAGTACTTC	CASSMGQGPEQYF
TRBV19	TRBJ2-1	NA	TRBD2	TGTGCCAGTAGTATAAAACCTAGCGGGAGCATCGATGAGCAGTTCTTC	CASSIKPSGSIDEQFF
TRBV29-1	TRBJ2-3	NA	NA	TGCAGCGTTGAAGGACTCCGGGGAGGTGGCTATACGCAGTATTTT	CSVEGLRGGGYTQYF
TRBV6-1	TRBJ1-1	NA	NA	TGTGCCAGCAGTGAAGGGACGGATTCCGGTTGGACTGAAGCTTTCTTT	CASSEGTDSGWTEAFF
TRBV7-8	TRBJ2-7	NA	NA	TGTGCCAGCAGCAAAGGGACCGTATACGAGCAGTACTTC	CASSKGTVYEQYF
TRBV11-2	TRBJ1-1	NA	NA	TGTGCCAGCAGCTCGTTTGGCGGGACAATGAACACTGAAGCTTTCTTT	CASSSFGGTMNTEAFF
TRBV6-1	TRBJ1-1	once	NA	TGTGCCAGCAGTGACCTAGGGCCTAACACTGAAGCTTTCTTT	CASSDLGPNTEAFF
TRBV2	TRBJ1-2	once	NA	TGTGCCAGCATGGGGGTCAGCCGTTCCTATGGCTACACCTTC	CASMGVSRSYGYTF
TRBV2	TRBJ1-2	NA	TRBD1	TGTGCCAGCAGTGAAGCAACCGGGACAGAGAACTATGGCTACACCTTC	CASSEATGTENYGYTF
TRBV19	TRBJ1-1	NA	NA	TGTGCCAGTAGTATGGTCGGGGGGCGTGAAGCTTTCTTT	CASSMVGGREAFF
TRBV4-1	TRBJ2-7	NA	NA	TGCGCCAGCAGTCCCGGGGTCACCTCCTACGAGCAGTACTTC	CASSPGVTSYEQYF
TRBV15	TRBJ2-5	NA	NA	TGTGCCACCAGCCCTTTCGAGGGGGAGACCCAGTACTTC	CATSPFEGETQYF
TRBV28	TRBJ2-7	NA	TRBD2	TGTGCCAGCAGTTTACAGCGGGAGGGCCGCGAGCAGTACTTC	CASSLQREGREQYF
TRBV29-1	TRBJ2-5	NA	NA	TGCAGCGTTGAAGATCTTTGGGCGCGGGGCCAAGAGACCCAGTACTTC	CSVEDLWARGQETQYF
TRBV7-9	TRBJ2-7	NA	TRBD1	TGTGCCAGCAGCTTAGTATCACAGGGGGCTGCCTACGAGCAGTACTTC	CASSLVSQGAAYEQYF
TRBV7-9	TRBJ2-7	once	NA	TGTGCCAGCAGCTTGGCAGGGGACTACGAGCAGTACTTC	CASSLAGDYEQYF
TRBV7-9	TRBJ2-7	NA	NA	TGTGCCAGCGGATCACAGGGAGCCTACGAGCAGTACTTC	CASGSQGAYEQYF
TRBV28	TRBJ2-7	NA	NA	TGTGCCAGCAGTTCCCCGATTGCTTACGAGCAGTACTTC	CASSSPIAYEQYF
TRBV2	TRBJ1-5	NA	TRBD1	TGTGCCAGCAGTGAAAGGGGGGACAGTGATCAGCCCCAGCATTTT	CASSERGDSDQPQHF
TRBV14	TRBJ2-5	NA	NA	TGTGCCAGCAGCCCCCTCCCGGGCATTGCGAGAGAGACCCAGTACTTC	CASSPLPGIARETQYF
TRBV10-3	TRBJ2-2	NA	NA	TGTGCCATCAGTGATAGCCTCGGGGGCGGGAGAACCGGGGAGCTGTTTTTT	CAISDSLGGGRTGELFF
TRBV7-9	TRBJ2-1	NA	TRBD1	TGTGCCAGCAGCCCTGGGGACAGGGGAAGGTACAATGAGCAGTTCTTC	CASSPGDRGRYNEQFF
TRBV27	TRBJ2-1	NA	TRBD2	TGTGCCAGCAGGACTAGCGGGACCTACAATGAGCAGTTCTTC	CASRTSGTYNEQFF
TRBV13	TRBJ1-1	once	NA	TGTGCCAGCAGCCCACTAGGGGCAGGACGGGGGTACACTGAAGCTTTCTTT	CASSPLGAGRGYTEAFF
TRBV7-6	TRBJ2-7	NA	NA	TGTGCCAGCAGCACAACAGGTGAAGAGCAGTACTTC	CASSTTGEEQYF
TRBV29-1	TRBJ2-1	NA	TRBD2	TGCAGCGTTCAGCGGGATCTCTCTAATGAGCAGTTCTTC	CSVQRDLSNEQFF
TRBV5-1	TRBJ2-7	NA	TRBD2	TGCGCCAGCAGCTTGCCTAGCGGGTCTTCCTACGAGCAGTACTTC	CASSLPSGSSYEQYF
TRBV5-3	TRBJ1-5	few	NA	TGTGCCCCTACAAAGGAGAGTGGTAGGCCACGAAGCAATCAGCCCCAGCATTTT	CAPTKESGRPRSNQPQHF